The next 26 T cell receptor beta chains were all read from a single sample in a study of blood T cell repertoires in COVID-19. Sequencing was performed with immunoSEQ multiplex PCR; in TCRdb, only in-frame clones are kept and a portion is missing. The table shows roughly 380,000 clones, with 88% occurring only once. Sequencing was performed on PBMCs or T cells enriched from blood (not recorded which). Receptor source: a woman in her thirties who had been exposed to COVID-19.

In its sample, this clone was seen once. The chain uses TRBV5-1 and TRBJ2-2; 7 nucleotides line up with TRBD2. V shed 2 bases, J shed 2 bases, and the junction held 3 bases outside the gene matches. This CDR3 contains 15 residues. Germline lookup yields CDR1 SGHRS and CDR2 YFSETQ. The CDR3 loop is CASSLSGKNTGELFF. CDR3 nucleotides: TGCGCCAGCAGCTTAAGCGGGAAAAACACCGGGGAGCTGTTTTTT.

This chain connects TRBV18 to TRBJ1-5, with 8 nucleotides matching TRBD1. J lost 5 bases, V lost 2 bases, and 5 bases had no gene match. The CDR3 runs to 15 residues. Germline V gene sequence: CDR1 KGHSH, CDR2 LQKENI. The CDR3 loop reads CASSPNSGGDQPQHF. The DNA for the CDR3 is TGTGCCAGCTCACCAAATTCAGGGGGCGATCAGCCCCAGCATTTT. The entire variable domain, with the rest obtained from reference TRBV18 and TRBJ1-5, is as follows: NAGVMQNPRHLVRRRGQEARLRCSPMKGHSHVYWYRQLPEEGLKFMVYLQKENIIDESGMPKERFSAEFPKEGPSILRIQQVVRGDSAAYFCASSPNSGGDQPQHFGDGTRLSIL.

The count of this clone is one. This chain connects TRBV3-1 (or the pseudogene TRBV3-2) to TRBJ2-7, with 8 bases that match TRBD2. The CDR3 loop spans 13 amino acids. Trimming took 6 bases from V and 5 from J; bases not matched to a gene: 6. Per the germline V gene, CDR1 is LGHDT and CDR2 is YNNKEL (reference sequence). CDR3 region: CASRPTSGDEQYF. In DNA, the CDR3 is TGTGCCAGCAGACCTACTAGCGGCGACGAGCAGTACTTC.

CDR3 DNA sequence: TGTGCCAGCAGCTTAGCGGGGGCAGGGAACTCCTACGAGCAGTACTTC. It yields the protein CASSLAGAGNSYEQYF. J is TRBJ2-7 and V is TRBV7-2; TRBD1 is a possible D gene (6 bases). The germline V and J ends were trimmed by 0 bases and 0 bases, with 12 bases remaining between them. CDR3 length: 16 residues. Germline CDR1 is SGHTA and CDR2 is FQGNSA.

This clone was found a few times. The CDR3 coding sequence is TGTGCTAGTGGTTTGGACAGGGCGGGCTACACCTTC. Encoded protein: CASGLDRAGYTF. The genes are TRBV12-5 and TRBJ1-2; weak D call: TRBD1 (6 bases). The CDR3 has 12 amino acids. Trimming left V 1 base short and J 8 bases short, with 8 bases between. Germline CDR1 LGHNT, CDR2 FRNRAP.

The chain couples TRBV28 to TRBJ1-2, with 9 bases aligning to TRBD1. V was pared by 3 bases and J by 4 bases, with 6 bases of the junction left unmatched. Germline assignment: CDR1 MDHEN and CDR2 SYDVKM. The CDR3 is 15 residues long. The chain's CDR3 is CASSFGDRESYGYTF. The DNA of the CDR3 is TGTGCCAGCAGTTTCGGGGACAGGGAGAGCTATGGCTACACCTTC.

This sequence joins TRBV29-1 and TRBJ2-3; TRBD1 matches at 10 bases. This CDR3 spans 14 amino acids. In germline, CDR1 is SQVTM, CDR2 ANQGSEA. With V trimmed by 6 bases and J by 0 bases, 3 bases remained unmatched. In DNA form, the CDR3 reads TGCAGCGTGGGACAGGGGTTAAGCACAGATACGCAGTATTTT. This codes for CSVGQGLSTDTQYF.

The rearrangement joins TRBV12-3 or TRBV12-4 to TRBJ1-1; 8 bases line up with TRBD1. Losses at the gene ends were 7 bases for V and 5 bases for J; bases not matched to a gene: 6. CDR3 size: 13 residues. The DNA for the CDR3 is TGTGCCAGCACTTCAGGGGGCGATACTGAAGCTTTCTTT. Protein product: CASTSGGDTEAFF.

This clone was observed a single time. This chain uses TRBV27 with TRBJ1-5, with 8 bases fitting TRBD1. The junction had 6 bases not matched to a gene; V was cut back by 6 bases and J by 5 bases. The CDR3 contains 14 residues. Germline V lookup: CDR1 MNHEY, CDR2 SMNVEV (reference sequence). CDR3: CASSRQGKDQPQHF. The CDR3 nucleotides read TGTGCCAGCAGCAGACAGGGGAAAGATCAGCCCCAGCATTTT.

This clone was seen only once. This chain joins TRBV18 and TRBJ1-1; 9 bases align to TRBD1. V lost 4 bases and J lost 0; bases outside the gene matches: 3. In germline, CDR1 is KGHSH, CDR2 LQKENI. The CDR3 spans 15 residues. The CDR3 DNA is TGTGCCAGCTCACGGTGGACAGGGGTGAACACTGAAGCTTTCTTT. This codes for CASSRWTGVNTEAFF.

This clone appeared once. The CDR3 protein is CSLKDSYYGYTF. The CDR3 nucleotides are TGCAGCTTGAAGGACAGCTACTATGGCTACACCTTC. The chain employs TRBV29-1 and TRBJ1-2; TRBD1 is a possible D gene (6 bases). The CDR3 runs 12 residues. The V and J ends lost 8 bases and 3 bases respectively, with 13 bases between them. The germline V gene encodes CDR1 SQVTM and CDR2 ANQGSEA.

This clone was observed a few times. The J gene is TRBJ2-7, the V gene TRBV13, with 7 bases identical to TRBD1. Trimming removed 7 bases from V and 0 bases from J; junction bases left unmatched: 6. Germline CDR1 reads PRHDT; CDR2 reads FYEKMQ (reference sequence). This CDR3 has 14 residues. CDR3 coding DNA: TGTGCCAGCACCGTAAGGACAGGCTCCTACGAGCAGTACTTC. Its protein is CASTVRTGSYEQYF.

The chain couples TRBV28 to TRBJ2-3; a possible D gene is TRBD2 (6 bases). Trimming removed 4 bases from V and 3 bases from J, with 11 bases in between. The length of the CDR3 is 14 residues. Per germline, CDR1 MDHEN and CDR2 SYDVKM. The CDR3 sequence is CASSSRGVTDTQYF. The CDR3 DNA reads as TGTGCCAGCAGTTCCCGCGGGGTTACAGATACGCAGTATTTT.

This clone showed up just once. The chain has TRBV28 and TRBJ1-4; D is undetermined. The ends were cut back, 1 base at V and 7 bases at J, with 13 bases in the middle. Germline V CDR1 and CDR2: MDHEN, SYDVKM. The CDR3 covers 15 residues. The CDR3 loop reads CASSLLPSRGEKLFF. The CDR3 DNA is TGTGCCAGCAGTTTATTACCTTCCCGCGGTGAAAAACTGTTTTTT. Full variable domain (missing parts from reference TRBV28 and TRBJ1-4): DVKVTQSSRYLVKRTGEKVFLECVQDMDHENMFWYRQDPGLGLRLIYFSYDVKMKEKGDIPEGYSVSREKKERFSLILESASTNQTSMYLCASSLLPSRGEKLFFGSGTQLSVL.

The chain employs TRBV18 and TRBJ1-3, with D uncertain. The CDR3 has 17 amino acids. V lost 4 bases and J 0 bases, leaving 16 bases between the germline ends. CDR1 KGHSH and CDR2 LQKENI come from the germline V gene. The CDR3 loop reads CASSQQTEGSSGNTIYF. The CDR3 DNA follows: TGTGCCAGCTCACAACAGACCGAAGGAAGCTCTGGAAACACCATATATTTT.

The CDR3 nucleotides are TGCGCCAGCAGCTTGGTAGACATGAACACTGAAGCTTTCTTT. Amino acids: CASSLVDMNTEAFF. The chain employs TRBV5-1 and TRBJ1-1; D is unclear. The germline V gene has CDR1 SGHRS and CDR2 YFSETQ. The CDR3 is 14 residues long. V was pared by 0 bases and J by 0 bases, with 6 bases between. Complete variable domain (other parts from reference TRBV5-1 and TRBJ1-1): KAGVTQTPRYLIKTRGQQVTLSCSPISGHRSVSWYQQTPGQGLQFLFEYFSETQRNKGNFPGRFSGRQFSNSRSEMNVSTLELGDSALYLCASSLVDMNTEAFFGQGTRLTVV.

Concerning this clone itself: The same CDR3 can be traced to other DNA sequences in this sample. V and J are TRBV6-5 and TRBJ1-1; maybe TRBD1 (6 bases). The CDR3 spans 14 residues. V lost 0 bases and J 1 base, leaving 6 bases between the germline ends. The germline V gene has CDR1 MNHEY and CDR2 SVGAGI. The CDR3 DNA reads TGTGCCAGCAGTTACTCGGACAGGAACACTGAAGCTTTCTTT. Residues: CASSYSDRNTEAFF.

V is TRBV7-3 and J is TRBJ2-5, with D possibly matching TRBD1 (8 bases). Germline V lookup: CDR1 SGHTA, CDR2 FQGTGA. V lost 3 bases to trimming and J lost 4 bases, with 15 bases between them. This CDR3 has 15 residues. The CDR3 is CASSFQGGTGETQYF. In DNA form, the CDR3 reads TGTGCCAGCAGCTTTCAGGGAGGGACAGGAGAGACCCAGTACTTC. Drawing the rest from reference TRBV7-3 and TRBJ2-5, the complete variable domain is GAGVSQTPSNKVTEKGKYVELRCDPISGHTALYWYRQSLGQGPEFLIYFQGTGAADDSGLPNDRFFAVRPEGSVSTLKIQRTERGDSAVYLCASSFQGGTGETQYFGPGTRLLVL.

V and J are TRBV5-1 and TRBJ1-1; D call uncertain. Deletions cut 7 bases from V and 0 bases from J, with 13 bases between. The CDR3 has 14 amino acids. Looked up from germline, CDR1 is SGHRS and CDR2 is YFSETQ. CDR3 protein: CASFPTEMNTEAFF. The CDR3 coding sequence is TGCGCCAGCTTTCCCACGGAGATGAACACTGAAGCTTTCTTT.

The rearrangement joins TRBV3-1 (or the pseudogene TRBV3-2) to TRBJ2-5, with 8 bases identical to TRBD2. The junction had 10 bases not matched to a gene; V was cut back by 4 bases and J by 6 bases. In germline, CDR1 is LGHDT, CDR2 YNNKEL (reference sequence). The CDR3 contains 15 residues. CDR3 DNA: TGTGCCAGCAGCCCCTCCTCGGGAGGGGAGAAGACCCAGTACTTC. Amino acids: CASSPSSGGEKTQYF.

The chain carries TRBV12-5 and TRBJ1-1; D might be TRBD1 (5 bases). Per the germline V gene, CDR1 is LGHNT and CDR2 is FRNRAP. This CDR3 contains 11 residues. V was cut by 5 bases and J by 8 bases, with 9 bases left in between. CDR3: CASGPTVEAFF. CDR3 coding DNA: TGTGCTAGTGGTCCGACAGTCGAAGCTTTCTTT.

This rearrangement joins TRBV6-1 to TRBJ2-5; D gene unclear. The CDR3 has 14 residues. Germline values: CDR1 MNHNS, CDR2 SASEGT. Trimming took off 2 bases at V and 5 bases at J, with 12 bases between the two ends. Here the CDR3 DNA reads TGTGCCAGCAGTGAACGCACCATCAGGGAGACCCAGTACTTC. Translating gives CASSERTIRETQYF.

The chain links TRBV29-1 to TRBJ2-7; 8 bases map to TRBD1. The CDR3 runs to 13 residues. After removal of 5 bases from V and 7 bases from J, the junction contained 10 bases not matched to a gene. Germline V gene lookup returns CDR1 SQVTM and CDR2 ANQGSEA. Written as DNA, the CDR3 is TGCAGCGTTACCCAGGGGGCCGAGTGGGAGCAGTACTTC. It yields the protein CSVTQGAEWEQYF.

The chain recombines TRBV7-9 with TRBJ2-3, with D unclear. Germline CDR1 is SEHNR and CDR2 is FQNEAQ (reference sequence). The CDR3 spans 13 residues. Deletions cut 1 base from V and 3 bases from J, with 5 bases between. As DNA, the CDR3 is TGTGCCAGCAGCTTAGTCTTAACAGATACGCAGTATTTT. This sequence encodes CASSLVLTDTQYF.

V is TRBV19 and J is TRBJ2-1; 7 positions agree with TRBD1. The V gene's germline CDR1 is LNHDA and CDR2 SQIVND (reference sequence). Losses at the gene ends were 7 bases for V and 5 bases for J; bases not matched to a gene: 14. This CDR3 contains 16 residues. In nucleotides, the CDR3 is TGTGCCAGTACCTCGAGGGGGCCAGGGGGTAACAATGAGCAGTTCTTC. Protein sequence: CASTSRGPGGNNEQFF. The variable domain in full, with the rest retrieved from reference TRBV19 and TRBJ2-1, is DGGITQSPKYLFRKEGQNVTLSCEQNLNHDAMYWYRQDPGQGLRLIYYSQIVNDFQKGDIAEGYSVSREKKESFPLTVTSAQKNPTAFYLCASTSRGPGGNNEQFFGPGTRLTVL.

The V gene is TRBV5-8, the J gene TRBJ2-1, with D perhaps matching TRBD2 (6 bases). The CDR3 has 13 amino acids. Looked up from germline, CDR1 is SGHTS and CDR2 is YDEGEE. The germline V and J ends were trimmed by 4 bases and 6 bases, with 11 bases remaining between them. The CDR3 loop reads CASSIPGLNEQFF. The CDR3, as DNA: TGTGCCAGCAGCATCCCGGGACTCAATGAGCAGTTCTTC.